One T cell receptor (beta chain) is described in this entry. Its antigen is not known. UMI-labeled 5' RACE TRB cDNA libraries were prepared from the cells. TCRdb re-called the 5' RACE reads; one entry per CDR3 protein, DNA not given. This listing includes 100,000 to 150,000 distinct CDR3 sequences. The data belong to a study of CXCR3-negative and CXCR3-positive naive CD8 T cells. Study-level points and caveats: CXCR3-positive naive cells had TRB CDR3s that were more hydrophobic than CXCR3-negative naive cells had.

Germline CDR1 SGHRS, CDR2 YFSETQ. This CDR3 has 12 residues. The sample was naive CXCR3+ CD8+ T cells from blood. Subset of the sample: CD45RO-CCR7+CD27+CD95- naive CD8+ T cells expressing CXCR3 (TNR3+). The rearrangement uses TRBV5-1 and TRBJ2-7; with no DNA, the TCRdb D assignment of TRBD1 cannot be verified. The receptor comes from a human donor in good health. Some clones in this sample may be carry-over from other donors' samples. CDR3 amino acids: CASSQGTYEQYF.